The 12 T cell receptor beta chains given below trace back to one sample, sequenced in a study of T cells in Graves' hyperthyroidism and ophthalmopathy. RNA transcripts served as the template for amplifying TCR beta CDR3 regions. The HTBI primer set served for first-round RT-PCR of the TCR CDR3. TCRdb called the multiplex PCR reads again in MiXCR, with one record for every CDR3 protein. The repertoire holds fewer than 900,000 distinct CDR3 sequences, with around a sixth as singletons. Sequencing was carried out using blood. These receptor sequences come from a woman in her 50s with Graves' hyperthyroidism that later progressed to Graves' ophthalmopathy.

This clonotype was counted ten times or more. The chain couples TRBV12-3 or TRBV12-4 to TRBJ2-3, with unresolved D. Deletions cut 6 bases from V and 2 bases from J, with 12 bases between. This CDR3 comprises 14 residues. The CDR3 reads CASSHLDVTDTQYF. The CDR3 nucleotides read TGTGCCAGCAGCCACTTAGACGTCACAGATACGCAGTATTTT.

The CDR3 DNA follows: TGTGCCAGCAGATCTCCTGCGGGGGGGGGGTGGAACACTGAAGCTTTCTTT. This codes for CASRSPAGGGWNTEAFF. The chain links TRBV28 to TRBJ1-1, with D tentatively TRBD1 (5 bases). Germline V CDR1 and CDR2: MDHEN, SYDVKM. The CDR3 runs 17 residues. V dropped 6 bases and J dropped 1 base, with 21 bases sitting between them.

The chain has TRBV7-2 and TRBJ2-1; the D gene is possibly TRBD1 (5 bases). Per the germline V gene, CDR1 is SGHTA and CDR2 is FQGNSA. The CDR3 has 15 residues. V was shortened by 5 bases and J by 2 bases, with 13 bases between the two germline ends. The CDR3 DNA reads TGTGCCAGCAGCCCAGAGACAGAGACCTACAATGAGCAGTTCTTC. Amino acid sequence: CASSPETETYNEQFF.

This clonotype was observed at least ten times. The chain is built from TRBV2 and TRBJ2-3; TRBD1 is a possible D gene (5 bases). This CDR3 is 14 amino acids long. Trimming removed 6 bases at V and 1 base at J, with 11 bases between. Germline CDR1 SNHLY, CDR2 FYNNEI. This CDR3 reads CASSRAFGTDTQYF. The CDR3, as DNA: TGTGCCAGCAGCAGGGCGTTCGGCACAGATACGCAGTATTTT.

This clonotype was seen many times. The chain has TRBV20-1 and TRBJ2-3, with a weak D call TRBD2 (5 bases). With 6 bases removed from V and 1 base from J, the gap between germline ends came to 5 bases. Germline V CDR1 and CDR2: DFQATT, SNEGSKA (reference sequence). The CDR3 runs 11 residues. The CDR3 loop is CSAAGTDTQYF. CDR3 nucleotides: TGCAGTGCAGCGGGCACAGATACGCAGTATTTT.

This clonotype was seen only a few times. The rearrangement uses TRBV3-1 and TRBJ1-2; D is unresolved. Trimming shortened V by 4 bases and J by 0 bases, and 9 bases separated the two germline ends. The germline V gene encodes CDR1 LGHDT and CDR2 YNNKEL (reference sequence). There are 14 residues in the CDR3. The CDR3 DNA sequence: TGTGCCAGCAGCCTACAGAAAACTAACTATGGCTACACCTTC. This encodes CASSLQKTNYGYTF.

V and J are TRBV7-8 and TRBJ2-3; D gene ambiguous. The CDR3 totals 15 residues. The V and J ends lost 4 bases and 0 bases respectively, with 11 bases between them. The germline V gene has CDR1 SGHVS and CDR2 FQNEAQ. DNA for the CDR3: TGTGCCAGCAGCTCATTCTCGGTTAGCACAGATACGCAGTATTTT. Its translation is CASSSFSVSTDTQYF.

This clonotype was counted between two and nine times. The chain is built from TRBV4-1 and TRBJ2-7, with 12 bases aligning to TRBD1. V dropped 4 bases and J dropped 2; count of bases not matched to a gene: 9. CDR3 size: 17 residues. The germline CDR1 and CDR2 sequences are MGHRA and YSYEKL. CDR3 region: CASSPNIRDRGPYEQYF. The CDR3, as DNA: TGCGCCAGCAGCCCCAACATCCGGGACAGGGGGCCCTACGAGCAGTACTTC.

The V call is TRBV5-6, the J call TRBJ1-1; the D gene is possibly TRBD1 (6 bases). The CDR3 sequence is 17 residues long. Trimming cost V 2 bases and J 4 bases, with 21 bases left between them. Germline-derived CDR1 and CDR2 are SGHDT and YYEEEE. CDR3 region: CASSFPGHQTKGTEAFF. The CDR3 coding sequence is TGTGCCAGCAGCTTTCCGGGACACCAGACCAAGGGCACTGAAGCTTTCTTT. The full variable domain, rest sourced from reference TRBV5-6 and TRBJ1-1, is DAGVTQSPTHLIKTRGQQVTLRCSPKSGHDTVSWYQQALGQGPQFIFQYYEEEERQRGNFPDRFSGHQFPNYSSELNVNALLLGDSALYLCASSFPGHQTKGTEAFFGQGTRLTVV.

This clonotype was counted at least ten times. The chain carries TRBV5-1 and TRBJ1-5; D is perhaps TRBD1 (6 bases). V was shortened by 1 base and J by 5 bases, with 10 bases between the two germline ends. From germline, CDR1 is SGHRS and CDR2 YFSETQ. The CDR3 is made up of 14 amino acids. The CDR3 coding sequence is TGCGCCAGCAGCTTGTCGGCAGGGGATCAGCCCCAGCATTTT. It translates to CASSLSAGDQPQHF.

This clonotype was seen at least ten times. The chain has TRBV7-3 and TRBJ2-1, with TRBD2 matching over 8 bases. This CDR3 comprises 17 residues. Germline assignment: CDR1 SGHTA and CDR2 FQGTGA. Unmatched junction bases numbered 8, after V lost 3 bases and J lost 1 base. The CDR3 nucleotides read TGTGCCAGCAGCTTTACCGGGGGGGCTGGGTCCTACAATGAGCAGTTCTTC. This sequence encodes CASSFTGGAGSYNEQFF.

The table lists this clonotype with many counts. The chain couples TRBV20-1 to TRBJ2-5; 9 nucleotides agree with TRBD1. Trimming cost V 5 bases and J 3 bases; bases outside gene matches: 1. The CDR3 covers 12 residues. Germline CDR1 reads DFQATT; CDR2 reads SNEGSKA (reference sequence). CDR3 loop: CSAWDREETQYF. CDR3 sequence (DNA): TGCAGTGCTTGGGACAGGGAAGAGACCCAGTACTTC.